This entry is about one T cell receptor (beta chain). This sample is part of a study of OX40 agonist ivuxolimab in advanced cancers. Looking at the study overall: Intravenous ivuxolimab at 0.01 to 10 mg/kg was given to patients every 2 weeks. Partial responses were achieved by three patients: one hepatocellular carcinoma, two cutaneous melanoma.

J was trimmed by 4 bases and V by 1 base; bases with no gene match: 6. CDR1 is SGHVS, CDR2 FNYEAQ, per germline. The CDR3 loop spans 16 amino acids. Sequencing used immunoSEQ multiplex PCR; TCRdb keeps in-frame clones, though not all of them. Here the sample spans about 100,000 clones, about four fifths being singletons. This material consisted of CD4+ or CD8+ T cells sorted from blood, taken in a trial of the OX40 agonist ivuxolimab. The chain carries TRBV7-6 and TRBJ1-4, with 7 nucleotides matching TRBD1. The receptor was isolated from an adult with an advanced solid tumor such as melanoma, head and neck, liver or kidney cancer. CDR3 loop: CASSLETGVGNEKLFF. In DNA form, the CDR3 reads TGTGCCAGCAGCTTAGAAACAGGGGTGGGTAATGAAAAACTGTTTTTT.